This T cell receptor (beta chain) is from a study of shared clonotypes between healthy human individuals. General study points: Naive subsets, compared against memory subsets, generally had larger estimated richness values.

V lost 5 bases and J 7 bases, leaving 21 bases between the germline ends. The CDR3 is 16 amino acids. Germline V gives CDR1 SGDLS, CDR2 YYNGEE. The data were produced by immunoSEQ multiplex PCR, yet TCRdb's version contains in-frame clones alone and is incomplete. The table lists about 2 million clones, 90% to 95% of them singletons. About this clone itself: What it recognizes is unknown.

This sequence originates from a man younger than 35 in good health. Sequencing used naive CD4+ T cells sorted from blood. Noted subset: CD45RA+ positively selected. V usage is TRBV9 and J usage is TRBJ2-2; D may be TRBD2 (6 bases). The CDR3 DNA follows: TGTGCCAGCAGTGGACCCGGGACTTCTCAGGGCGGGGAGCTGTTTTTT. Its protein product is CASSGPGTSQGGELFF.